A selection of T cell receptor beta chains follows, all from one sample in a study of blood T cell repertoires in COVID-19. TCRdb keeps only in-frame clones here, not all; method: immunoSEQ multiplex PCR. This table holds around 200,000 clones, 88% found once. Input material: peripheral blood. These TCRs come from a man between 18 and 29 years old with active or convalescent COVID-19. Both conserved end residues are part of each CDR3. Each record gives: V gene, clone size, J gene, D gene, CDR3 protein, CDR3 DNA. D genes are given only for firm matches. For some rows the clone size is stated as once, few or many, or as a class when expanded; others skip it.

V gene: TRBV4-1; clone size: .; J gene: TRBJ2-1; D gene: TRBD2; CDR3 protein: CASSQVAGLSYNEQFF; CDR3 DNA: TGCGCCAGCAGCCAGGTAGCGGGGCTCTCCTACAATGAGCAGTTCTTC
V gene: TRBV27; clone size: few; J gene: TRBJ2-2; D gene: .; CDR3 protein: CASSFLWVGGTGELFF; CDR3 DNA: TGTGCCAGCAGTTTTTTATGGGTCGGGGGCACCGGGGAGCTGTTTTTT
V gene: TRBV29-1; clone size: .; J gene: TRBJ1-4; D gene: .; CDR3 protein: CSAKTDSSNEKLFF; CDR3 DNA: TGCAGCGCTAAAACCGACAGTTCTAATGAAAAACTGTTTTTT
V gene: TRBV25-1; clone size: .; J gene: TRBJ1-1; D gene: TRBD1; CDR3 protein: CASSPTGYTEAFF; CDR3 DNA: TGTGCCAGCAGCCCGACAGGGTATACTGAAGCTTTCTTT
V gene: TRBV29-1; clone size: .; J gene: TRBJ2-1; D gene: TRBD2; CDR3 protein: CSVLLRSGEARGQFF; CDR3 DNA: TGCAGCGTTCTTCTCCGGAGCGGGGAGGCACGGGGGCAGTTCTTC
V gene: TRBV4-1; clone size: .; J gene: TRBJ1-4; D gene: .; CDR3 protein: CASSRHQANNEKLFF; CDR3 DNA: TGCGCCAGCAGCCGCCACCAGGCTAATAATGAAAAACTGTTTTTT
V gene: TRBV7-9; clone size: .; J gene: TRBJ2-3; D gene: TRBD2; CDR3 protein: CASTLRGGSTDTQYF; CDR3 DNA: TGTGCCAGCACGCTGCGGGGGGGAAGCACAGATACGCAGTATTTT
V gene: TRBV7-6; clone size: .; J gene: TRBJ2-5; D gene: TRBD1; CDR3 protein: CASSPGQGGTQYF; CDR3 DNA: TGTGCCAGCAGCCCGGGACAGGGGGGGACCCAGTACTTC
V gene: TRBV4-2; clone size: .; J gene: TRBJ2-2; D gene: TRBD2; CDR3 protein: CASSQDLTSGGGELFF; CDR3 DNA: TGTGCCAGCAGCCAAGATCTAACTAGCGGGGGCGGGGAGCTGTTTTTT
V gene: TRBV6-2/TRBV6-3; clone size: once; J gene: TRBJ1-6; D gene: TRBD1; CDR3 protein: CASSIRQGPNSPLHF; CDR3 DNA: TGTGCCAGCAGTATACGACAGGGGCCGAATTCACCCCTCCACTTT
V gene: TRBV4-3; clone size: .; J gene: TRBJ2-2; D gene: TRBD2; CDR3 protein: CASSQHTTGLAGSRTGELFF; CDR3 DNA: TGCGCCAGCAGCCAACATACAACGGGACTAGCGGGATCCCGCACCGGGGAGCTGTTTTTT
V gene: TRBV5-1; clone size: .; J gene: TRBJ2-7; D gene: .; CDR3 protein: CASSPPFSYEQYF; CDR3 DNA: TGCGCCAGCAGCCCCCCCTTCTCCTACGAGCAGTACTTC
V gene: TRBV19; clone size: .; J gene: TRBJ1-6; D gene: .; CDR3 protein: CASSIGRWAGDVNSYNSPLHF; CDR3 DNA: TGTGCCAGTAGTATCGGGCGGTGGGCAGGGGATGTCAACTCCTATAATTCACCCCTCCACTTT
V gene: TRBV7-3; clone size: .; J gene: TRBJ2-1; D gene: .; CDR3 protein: CASSSGSAGNEQFF; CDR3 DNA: TGTGCCAGCAGCTCCGGGTCTGCGGGGAATGAGCAGTTCTTC
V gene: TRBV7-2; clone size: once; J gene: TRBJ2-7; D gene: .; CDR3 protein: CASSLAGVTSYEQYF; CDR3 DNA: TGTGCCAGCAGCTTAGCGGGAGTTACATCCTACGAGCAGTACTTC
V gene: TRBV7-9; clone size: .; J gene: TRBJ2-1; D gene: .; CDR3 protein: CASSLAGDFEQFF; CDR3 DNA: TGTGCCAGCAGCTTAGCCGGGGACTTTGAGCAGTTCTTC
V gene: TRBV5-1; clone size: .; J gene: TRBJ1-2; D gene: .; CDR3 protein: CASSPAGDYGYTF; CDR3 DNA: TGCGCCAGCAGTCCGGCAGGCGACTATGGCTACACCTTC
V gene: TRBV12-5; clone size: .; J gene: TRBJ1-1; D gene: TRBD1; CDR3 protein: CASRGQGIDEAFF; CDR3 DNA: TGTGCTAGTCGGGGACAGGGGATCGATGAAGCTTTCTTT
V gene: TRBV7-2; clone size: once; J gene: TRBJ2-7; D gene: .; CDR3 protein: CASSLGQGREQYF; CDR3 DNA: TGTGCCAGCAGCTTAGGCCAGGGGCGTGAGCAGTACTTC
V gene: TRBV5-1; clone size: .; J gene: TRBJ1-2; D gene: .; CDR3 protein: CASSLGAGYYGYTF; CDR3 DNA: TGCGCCAGCAGCTTGGGGGCGGGCTACTATGGCTACACCTTC
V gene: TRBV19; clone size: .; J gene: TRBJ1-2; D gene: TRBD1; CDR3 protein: CASSKMDRVGHGYTF; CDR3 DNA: TGTGCCAGTTCTAAAATGGACAGGGTCGGTCATGGCTACACCTTC
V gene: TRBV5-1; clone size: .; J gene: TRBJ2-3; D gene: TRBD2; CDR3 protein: CASSPTSGAPDTQYF; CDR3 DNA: TGCGCCAGCAGCCCGACTAGCGGGGCGCCAGATACGCAGTATTTT
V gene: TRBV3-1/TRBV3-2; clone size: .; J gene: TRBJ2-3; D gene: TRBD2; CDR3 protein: CASSQTFSGGAPDTQYF; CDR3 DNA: TGTGCCAGCAGCCAAACTTTTAGCGGGGGGGCCCCAGATACGCAGTATTTT
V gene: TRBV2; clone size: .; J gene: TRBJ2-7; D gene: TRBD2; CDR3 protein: CASSDGTSSYEQYF; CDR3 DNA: TGTGCCAGCAGTGATGGGACTAGCAGCTACGAGCAGTACTTC
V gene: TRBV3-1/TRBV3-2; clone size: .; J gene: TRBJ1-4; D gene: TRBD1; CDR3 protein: CASSQVPGTGILFF; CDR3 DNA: TGTGCCAGCAGCCAAGTGCCCGGGACAGGGATACTGTTTTTT
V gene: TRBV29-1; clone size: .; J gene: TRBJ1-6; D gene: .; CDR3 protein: CSVDHPGLFAESPLHF; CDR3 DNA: TGCAGCGTTGACCACCCGGGACTGTTTGCGGAATCACCCCTCCACTTT
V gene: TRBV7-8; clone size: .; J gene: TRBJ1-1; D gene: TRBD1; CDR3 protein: CASSLGGGRGAFF; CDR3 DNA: TGTGCCAGCAGCCTAGGGGGCGGCAGGGGAGCTTTCTTT
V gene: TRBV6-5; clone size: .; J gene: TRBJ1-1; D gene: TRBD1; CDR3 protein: CASRNRGQGIPEAFF; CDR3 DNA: TGTGCCAGCAGGAACAGGGGGCAAGGGATCCCTGAAGCTTTCTTT
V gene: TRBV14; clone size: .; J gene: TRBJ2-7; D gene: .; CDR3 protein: CASSQATGNYEQYF; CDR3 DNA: TGTGCCAGCAGCCAAGCAACAGGGAACTACGAGCAGTACTTC